Here is one TCR beta chain with its context. The CDR3 is made up of 14 amino acids. Germline V gene lookup returns CDR1 LGHNA and CDR2 YSLEER. The V end was cut by 2 bases, the J end by 11 bases, with 16 bases between. These data are taken from a study of OX40 agonist ivuxolimab in advanced cancers. Clones were sequenced by immunoSEQ multiplex PCR, and TCRdb holds only the in-frame ones, with some missing. Of roughly 110,000 clones listed, just over 90% are singletons. This receptor was identified in an adult with an advanced solid tumor such as melanoma, head and neck, liver or kidney cancer. The V and J genes are TRBV4-3 and TRBJ2-4; D perhaps matches TRBD2 (5 bases). Sequencing was performed on CD4+ or CD8+ T cells sorted from blood, taken in a trial of the OX40 agonist ivuxolimab. CDR3 amino acids: CASSQRWESMVQYF. The CDR3 nucleotides are TGCGCCAGCAGCCAAAGGTGGGAGTCGATGGTTCAGTACTTC.